These 10 T cell receptor beta chains originate from one sample sequenced in a study of blood T cell repertoires in COVID-19. TCRdb's copy holds only in-frame clones and misses some; the assay was immunoSEQ multiplex PCR. The sample has 120,000 or so clones, 75% to 85% seen once. The sample comprised peripheral blood. These receptors were collected from a middle-aged man with active or convalescent COVID-19.

The chain couples TRBV28 to TRBJ1-1; the match to TRBD1 covers 7 bases. Germline V gene lookup returns CDR1 MDHEN and CDR2 SYDVKM. With V trimmed by 5 bases and J by 6 bases, 9 bases remained unmatched. CDR3 size: 14 residues. Here the CDR3 reads CASSPPTGSPEAFF. The CDR3 region has the DNA TGTGCCAGCAGTCCTCCGACAGGGTCCCCTGAAGCTTTCTTT.

This clone was seen only once. V is TRBV7-6 and J is TRBJ2-3; maybe TRBD2 (6 bases). Germline V gene lookup returns CDR1 SGHVS and CDR2 FNYEAQ. V shed 7 bases and J shed 0 bases, with 11 bases lying between them. This CDR3 region has 14 residues. Here the CDR3 reads CASTVGLSTDTQYF. The CDR3, as DNA: TGTGCCAGCACCGTGGGACTTAGCACAGATACGCAGTATTTT.

J is TRBJ2-1 and V is TRBV19; 9 nucleotides align to TRBD2. The CDR3 covers 16 residues. The germline gives CDR1 LNHDA, CDR2 SQIVND (reference sequence). Germline trimming cut 4 bases from V and 4 bases from J; bases unmatched to any gene: 8. CDR3 DNA sequence: TGTGCCAGTAGTAGTCCAACTAGCGGGCCGTACAATGAGCAGTTCTTC. Its translation: CASSSPTSGPYNEQFF.

V is TRBV10-3 and J is TRBJ2-7; 7 bases agree with TRBD1. The CDR3 sequence is 15 residues long. After removal of 3 bases from V and 2 bases from J, the junction contained 7 bases not matched to a gene. Per the germline V gene, CDR1 is ENHRY and CDR2 is SYGVKD. The chain's CDR3 is CAISDLGQIAYEQYF. The CDR3 DNA sequence: TGTGCCATCAGTGACCTGGGACAGATCGCCTACGAGCAGTACTTC.

The chain has TRBV7-2 and TRBJ1-1; D remains ambiguous. The V end lost 3 bases, the J end lost 3 bases, and 8 bases lay between the germline ends. Germline assignment: CDR1 SGHTA and CDR2 FQGNSA. CDR3 size: 13 residues. The DNA for the CDR3 is TGTGCCAGCAGCTTGCGGCGCCACACTGAAGCTTTCTTT. Its translation is CASSLRRHTEAFF.

V gene TRBV7-9 combines with J gene TRBJ1-3; a weak D match, TRBD1 (6 bases). Germline V lookup: CDR1 SEHNR, CDR2 FQNEAQ (reference sequence). This CDR3 is built from 15 residues. V lost 0 bases and J lost 8, with 14 bases in between. CDR3: CASSLALGSGDTIYF. CDR3 DNA sequence: TGTGCCAGCAGCTTAGCGCTCGGATCAGGGGACACCATATATTTT.

This chain connects TRBV7-8 to TRBJ1-5; D ambiguous. Germline-derived CDR1 and CDR2 are SGHVS and FQNEAQ. V was clipped by 2 bases and J by 0 bases, with 8 bases between them. The CDR3 totals 15 residues. This CDR3 reads CASSLNNYSNQPQHF. The CDR3 nucleotides are TGTGCCAGCAGCTTAAACAATTATAGCAATCAGCCCCAGCATTTT. Complete variable domain (other parts from reference TRBV7-8 and TRBJ1-5): GAGVSQSPRYKVAKRGQDVALRCDPISGHVSLFWYQQALGQGPEFLTYFQNEAQLDKSGLPSDRFFAERPEGSVSTLKIQRTQQEDSAVYLCASSLNNYSNQPQHFGDGTRLSIL.

The chain couples TRBV5-1 to TRBJ2-1; TRBD1 might be the D (6 bases). This CDR3 region has 14 residues. The V end lost 1 base, the J end lost 7 bases, and 12 bases lay between the germline ends. Germline V gives CDR1 SGHRS, CDR2 YFSETQ. CDR3 in amino acids: CASSLRPDRNEQFF. The CDR3, as DNA: TGCGCCAGCAGCTTGAGGCCTGACAGGAATGAGCAGTTCTTC.

In the case of this clone: Other DNA sequences in the sample encode the same CDR3. The chain is built from TRBV9 and TRBJ1-4; D uncertain. Germline assignment: CDR1 SGDLS and CDR2 YYNGEE. V shed 0 bases and J shed 2 bases, with 8 bases lying between them. The CDR3 is 15 amino acids. The CDR3: CASSVAGGTNEKLFF. The CDR3 nucleotides are TGTGCCAGCAGCGTAGCTGGAGGCACTAATGAAAAACTGTTTTTT.

V and J are TRBV18 and TRBJ1-1; tentative D call: TRBD1 (6 bases). Germline CDR1 KGHSH, CDR2 LQKENI. V gave up 6 bases and J gave up 0 bases, with 20 bases separating them. The CDR3 spans 17 residues. DNA for the CDR3: TGTGCCAGCTCCCGGACGACAGGATCCGTCATGAACACTGAAGCTTTCTTT. Residues: CASSRTTGSVMNTEAFF. Full variable domain (remainder filled in from reference TRBV18 and TRBJ1-1): NAGVMQNPRHLVRRRGQEARLRCSPMKGHSHVYWYRQLPEEGLKFMVYLQKENIIDESGMPKERFSAEFPKEGPSILRIQQVVRGDSAAYFCASSRTTGSVMNTEAFFGQGTRLTVV.